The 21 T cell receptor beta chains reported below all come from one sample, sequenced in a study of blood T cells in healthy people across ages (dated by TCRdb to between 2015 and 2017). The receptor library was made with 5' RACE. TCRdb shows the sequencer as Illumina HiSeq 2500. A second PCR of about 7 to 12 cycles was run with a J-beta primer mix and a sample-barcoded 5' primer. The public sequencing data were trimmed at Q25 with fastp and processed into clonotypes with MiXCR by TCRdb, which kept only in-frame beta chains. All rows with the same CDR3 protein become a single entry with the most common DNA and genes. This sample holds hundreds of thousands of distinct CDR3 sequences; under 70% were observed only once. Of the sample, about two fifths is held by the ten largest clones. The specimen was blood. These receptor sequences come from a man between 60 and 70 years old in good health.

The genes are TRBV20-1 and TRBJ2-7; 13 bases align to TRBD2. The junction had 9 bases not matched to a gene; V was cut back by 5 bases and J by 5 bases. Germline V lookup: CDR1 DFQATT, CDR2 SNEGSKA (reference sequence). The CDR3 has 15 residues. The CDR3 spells CSAQTRLAGGNEQYF. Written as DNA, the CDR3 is TGCAGTGCTCAAACAAGACTAGCGGGGGGTAACGAGCAGTACTTC.

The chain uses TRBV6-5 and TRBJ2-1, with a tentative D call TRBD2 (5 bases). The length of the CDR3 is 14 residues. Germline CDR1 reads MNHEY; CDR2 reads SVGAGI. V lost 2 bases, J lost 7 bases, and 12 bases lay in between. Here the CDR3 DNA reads TGTGCCAGCAGTTACGGGTCTCCGGGGAATGAGCAGTTCTTC. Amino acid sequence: CASSYGSPGNEQFF.

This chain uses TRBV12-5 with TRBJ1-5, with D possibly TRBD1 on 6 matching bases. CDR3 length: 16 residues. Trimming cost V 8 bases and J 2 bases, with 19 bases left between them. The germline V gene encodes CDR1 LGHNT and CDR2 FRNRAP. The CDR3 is CASSLGGGEGNQPQHF. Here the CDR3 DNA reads TGTGCTAGTAGCCTAGGGGGAGGAGAAGGCAATCAGCCCCAGCATTTT.

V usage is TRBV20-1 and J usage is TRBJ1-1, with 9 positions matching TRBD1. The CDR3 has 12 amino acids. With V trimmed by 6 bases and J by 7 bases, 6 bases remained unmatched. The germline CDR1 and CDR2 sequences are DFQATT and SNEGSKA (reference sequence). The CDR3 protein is CSAGTGWGEAFF. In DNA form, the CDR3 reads TGCAGTGCAGGGACAGGGTGGGGTGAAGCTTTCTTT.

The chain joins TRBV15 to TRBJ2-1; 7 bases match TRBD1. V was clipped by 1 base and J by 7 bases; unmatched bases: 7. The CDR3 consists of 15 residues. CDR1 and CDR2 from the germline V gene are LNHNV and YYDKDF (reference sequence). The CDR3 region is CATSRARGRWNEQFF. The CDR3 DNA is TGTGCCACCAGCAGAGCGAGGGGGCGATGGAATGAGCAGTTCTTC. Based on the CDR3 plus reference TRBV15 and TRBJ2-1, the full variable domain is DAMVIQNPRYQVTQFGKPVTLSCSQTLNHNVMYWYQQKSSQAPKLLFHYYDKDFNNEADTPDNFQSRRPNTSFCFLDIRSPGLGDTAMYLCATSRARGRWNEQFFGPGTRLTVL.

The CDR3 DNA is TGTGCCAGCAGTAACCCAAATCAGCCCCAGCATTTT. Translating it yields CASSNPNQPQHF. The V gene is TRBV6-2 or TRBV6-3, the J gene TRBJ1-5; D uncertain. Per the germline V gene, CDR1 is MNHEY and CDR2 is SVGEGT. The CDR3 covers 12 residues. The ends were cut back, 5 bases at V and 4 bases at J, with 6 bases in the middle.

The CDR3 region is CSTIGSPTYNEQYF. The CDR3 DNA reads TGCAGTACAATAGGGAGCCCAACCTACAATGAGCAGTACTTC. The V and J genes are TRBV20-1 and TRBJ2-7; possible D gene TRBD2, 5 bases. Germline CDR1 and CDR2: DFQATT and SNEGSKA (reference sequence). The CDR3 is made up of 14 amino acids. With 8 bases removed from V and 7 bases from J, the gap between germline ends came to 24 bases.

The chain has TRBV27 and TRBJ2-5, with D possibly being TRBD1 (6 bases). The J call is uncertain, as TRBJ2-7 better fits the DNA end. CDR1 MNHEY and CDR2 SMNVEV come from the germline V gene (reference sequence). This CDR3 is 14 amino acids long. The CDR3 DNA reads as TGTGCCAGCAGTCCCGACAGGTACCCCTACGAGCAGTACTTC. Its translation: CASSPDRYPYEQYF.

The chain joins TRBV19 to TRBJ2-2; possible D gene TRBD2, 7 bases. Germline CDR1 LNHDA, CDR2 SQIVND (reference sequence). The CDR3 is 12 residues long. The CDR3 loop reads CAAAGAYGELFF. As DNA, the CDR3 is TGTGCAGCCGCGGGGGCCTACGGGGAGCTGTTTTTT. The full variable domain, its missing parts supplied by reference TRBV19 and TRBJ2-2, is DGGITQSPKYLFRKEGQNVTLSCEQNLNHDAMYWYRQDPGQGLRLIYYSQIVNDFQKGDIAEGYSVSREKKESFPLTVTSAQKNPTAFYLCAAAGAYGELFFGEGSRLTVL.

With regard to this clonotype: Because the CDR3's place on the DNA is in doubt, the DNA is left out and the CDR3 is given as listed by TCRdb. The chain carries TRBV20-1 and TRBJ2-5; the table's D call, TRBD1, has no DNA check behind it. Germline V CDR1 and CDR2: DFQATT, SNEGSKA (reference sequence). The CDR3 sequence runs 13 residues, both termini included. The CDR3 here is CSVSGPAQETQYF.

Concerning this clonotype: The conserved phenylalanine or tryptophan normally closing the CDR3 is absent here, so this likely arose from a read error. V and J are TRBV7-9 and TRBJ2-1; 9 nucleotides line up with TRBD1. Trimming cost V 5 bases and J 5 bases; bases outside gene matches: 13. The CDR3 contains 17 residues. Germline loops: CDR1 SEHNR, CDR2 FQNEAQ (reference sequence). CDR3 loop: CASSPLGGQGPHNEQFL. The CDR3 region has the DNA TGTGCCAGCAGCCCGTTGGGGGGACAGGGCCCCCACAATGAGCAGTTCTTA.

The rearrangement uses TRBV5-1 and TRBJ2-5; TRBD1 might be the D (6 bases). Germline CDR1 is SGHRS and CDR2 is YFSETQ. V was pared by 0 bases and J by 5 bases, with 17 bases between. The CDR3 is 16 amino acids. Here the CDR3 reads CASSLAGAAEGETQYF. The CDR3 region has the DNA TGCGCCAGCAGCTTGGCAGGGGCCGCTGAGGGTGAGACCCAGTACTTC.

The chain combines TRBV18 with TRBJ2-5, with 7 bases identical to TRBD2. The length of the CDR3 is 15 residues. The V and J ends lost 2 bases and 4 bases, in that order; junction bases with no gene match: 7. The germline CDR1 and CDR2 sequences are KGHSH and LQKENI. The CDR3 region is CASSPSGAKGETQYF. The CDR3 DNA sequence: TGTGCCAGCTCACCAAGCGGGGCGAAGGGAGAGACCCAGTACTTC.

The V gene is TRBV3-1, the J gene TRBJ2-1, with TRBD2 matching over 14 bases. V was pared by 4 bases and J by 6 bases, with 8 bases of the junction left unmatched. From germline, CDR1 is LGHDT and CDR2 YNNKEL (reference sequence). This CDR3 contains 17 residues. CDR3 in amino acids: CASSRSSGTSGGNEQFF. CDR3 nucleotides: TGTGCCAGCAGCCGTTCGTCCGGGACTAGCGGGGGCAATGAGCAGTTCTTC.

CDR3 in amino acids: CASSLATGNFRATNEKLFF. In DNA, the CDR3 is TGTGCCAGCAGCTTGGCGACAGGGAATTTTCGGGCAACTAATGAAAAACTGTTTTTT. The chain couples TRBV7-9 to TRBJ1-4; 7 nucleotides agree with TRBD1. Germline CDR1 is SEHNR and CDR2 is FQNEAQ (reference sequence). This CDR3 has 19 residues. The ends lost 3 bases at V and 0 bases at J; junction bases unmatched: 13.

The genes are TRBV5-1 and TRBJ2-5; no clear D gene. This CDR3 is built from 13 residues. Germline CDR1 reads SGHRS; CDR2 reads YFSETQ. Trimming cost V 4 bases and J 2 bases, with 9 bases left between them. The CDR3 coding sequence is TGCGCCAGCAGCGCCAGGCCACAAGAGACCCAGTACTTC. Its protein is CASSARPQETQYF.

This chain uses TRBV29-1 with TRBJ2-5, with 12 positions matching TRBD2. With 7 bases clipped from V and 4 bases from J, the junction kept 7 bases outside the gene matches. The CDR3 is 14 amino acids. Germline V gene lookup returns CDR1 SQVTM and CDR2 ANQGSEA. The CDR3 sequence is CSETLAGGRETQYF. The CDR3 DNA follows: TGCAGCGAAACACTAGCGGGGGGCCGAGAGACCCAGTACTTC.

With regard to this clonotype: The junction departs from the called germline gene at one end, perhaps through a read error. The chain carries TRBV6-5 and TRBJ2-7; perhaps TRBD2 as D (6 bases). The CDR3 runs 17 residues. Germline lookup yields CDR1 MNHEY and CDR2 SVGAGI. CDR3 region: CASSYSSRGAGSYEQYF. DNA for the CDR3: TGTGCCAGCAGCTACTCCTCGCGGGGCGCCGGATCCTACGAGCAGTACTTC.

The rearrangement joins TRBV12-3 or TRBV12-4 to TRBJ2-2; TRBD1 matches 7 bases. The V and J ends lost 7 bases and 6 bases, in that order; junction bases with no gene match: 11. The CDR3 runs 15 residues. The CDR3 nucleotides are TGTGCCAGCACCCGGGCAGGGGGTATTCCCGGGGAGCTGTTTTTT. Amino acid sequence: CASTRAGGIPGELFF.

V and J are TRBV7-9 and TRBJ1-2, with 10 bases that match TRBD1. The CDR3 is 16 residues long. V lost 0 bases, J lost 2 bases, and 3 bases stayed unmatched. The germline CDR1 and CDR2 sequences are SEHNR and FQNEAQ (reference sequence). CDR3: CASSLAPGQGNYGYTF. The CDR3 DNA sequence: TGTGCCAGCAGCTTAGCGCCGGGACAGGGGAACTATGGCTACACCTTC. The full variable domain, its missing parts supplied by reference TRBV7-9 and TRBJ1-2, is DTGVSQNPRHKITKRGQNVTFRCDPISEHNRLYWYRQTLGQGPEFLTYFQNEAQLEKSRLLSDRFSAERPKGSFSTLEIQRTEQGDSAMYLCASSLAPGQGNYGYTFGSGTRLTVV.

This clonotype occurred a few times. Here the CDR3 DNA reads TGCGCCAGCAGCTTGGCCGGGACAGGGGGCCCCCATGGCTACACCTTC. As protein: CASSLAGTGGPHGYTF. The V call is TRBV5-1, the J call TRBJ1-2, with 12 bases fitting TRBD1. V was clipped by 0 bases and J by 6 bases; unmatched bases: 6. The CDR3 is 16 amino acids. The germline gives CDR1 SGHRS, CDR2 YFSETQ.